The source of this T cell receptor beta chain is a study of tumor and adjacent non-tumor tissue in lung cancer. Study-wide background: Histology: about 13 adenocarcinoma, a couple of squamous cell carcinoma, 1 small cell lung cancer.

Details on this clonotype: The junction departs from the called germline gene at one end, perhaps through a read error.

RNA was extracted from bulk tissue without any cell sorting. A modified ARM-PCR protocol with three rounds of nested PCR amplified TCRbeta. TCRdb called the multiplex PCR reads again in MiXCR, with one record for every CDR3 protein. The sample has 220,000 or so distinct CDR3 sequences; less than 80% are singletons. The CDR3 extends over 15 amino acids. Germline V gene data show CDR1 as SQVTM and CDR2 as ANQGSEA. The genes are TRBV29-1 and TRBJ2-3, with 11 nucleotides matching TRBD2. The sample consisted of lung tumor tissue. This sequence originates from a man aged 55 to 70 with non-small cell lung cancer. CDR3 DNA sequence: TGCAGCGTGGATAGACTAGCGGGGAACACATATACGCAGTATTTT. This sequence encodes CSVDRLAGNTYTQYF.